These T cell receptor beta chains were read from a single sample in a study of shared clonotypes between healthy human individuals. The table came from immunoSEQ multiplex PCR; TCRdb's copy has only in-frame clones and leaves some out. The table has over 1.5 million clones, approximately 98% seen once. The source material was naive CD4+ T cells sorted from blood. These receptors all come from a man aged 30 to 39 in good health. Each CDR3 is given with its conserved first and last residue. The order of the fields is V gene, D gene, J gene, CDR3 DNA, CDR3 protein. D genes are given only for firm matches.

TRBV18	TRBD1	TRBJ2-3	TGTGCCAGCTCACCACGTGCCCAGGGGGTAACAGATACGCAGTATTTT	CASSPRAQGVTDTQYF
TRBV6-4	TRBD1	TRBJ1-1	TGTGCCAGCAGGGCCCCAGGGGGCCTCGAAGCTTTCTTT	CASRAPGGLEAFF
TRBV2	-	TRBJ1-2	TGTGCCAGCAGTGAATCTGGACAGCAATATGGCTACACCTTC	CASSESGQQYGYTF
TRBV6-5	-	TRBJ1-4	TGTGCCAGCAGTTCGACATATTCGAAACTGTTTTTT	CASSSTYSKLFF
TRBV5-1	TRBD1	TRBJ2-5	TGCGCCAGCAGCTTGACCGGGACAGAACAAGAGACCCAGTACTTC	CASSLTGTEQETQYF
TRBV28	TRBD1	TRBJ1-2	TGTGCCAGCAGCCCAGGGACAGCTCCTAACTATGGCTACACCTTC	CASSPGTAPNYGYTF
TRBV21-1	-	TRBJ1-2	TGTGCCAGCAGCAAAGCGCTTTTATTGGGGGTTGGCTATGGCTACACCTTC	CASSKALLLGVGYGYTF
TRBV4-1	TRBD2	TRBJ2-1	TGCGCCAGCAGCCCAATAGCGGGAGGGTCCTACAATGAGCAGTTCTTC	CASSPIAGGSYNEQFF
TRBV10-2	TRBD1	TRBJ2-7	TGCGCCAGCAGCCAAGGGACAGCCTACGAGCAGTACTTC	CASSQGTAYEQYF
TRBV29-1	-	TRBJ2-2	TGCAGCGTTGGTTCCGGGGAGCTGTTTTTT	CSVGSGELFF